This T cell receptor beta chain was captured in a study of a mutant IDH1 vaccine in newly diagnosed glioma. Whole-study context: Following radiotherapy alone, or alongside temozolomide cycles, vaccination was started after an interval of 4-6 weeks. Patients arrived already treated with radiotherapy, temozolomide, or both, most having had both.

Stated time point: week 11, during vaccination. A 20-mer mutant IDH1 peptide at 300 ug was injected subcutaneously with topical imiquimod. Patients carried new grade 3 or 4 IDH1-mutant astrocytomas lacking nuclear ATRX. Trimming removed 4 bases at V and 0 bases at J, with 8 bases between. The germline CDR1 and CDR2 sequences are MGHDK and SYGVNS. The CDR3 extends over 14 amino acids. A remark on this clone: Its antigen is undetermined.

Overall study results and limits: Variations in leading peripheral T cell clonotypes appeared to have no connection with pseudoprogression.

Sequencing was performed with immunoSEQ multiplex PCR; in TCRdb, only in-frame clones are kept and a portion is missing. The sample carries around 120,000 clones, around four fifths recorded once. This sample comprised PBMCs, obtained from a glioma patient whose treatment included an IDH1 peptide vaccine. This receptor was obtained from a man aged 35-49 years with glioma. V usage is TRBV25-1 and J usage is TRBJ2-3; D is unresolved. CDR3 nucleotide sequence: TGTGCCAGCAGTGCGGAGCACAGCACAGATACGCAGTATTTT. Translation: CASSAEHSTDTQYF.